Included here is one T cell receptor (beta chain) sequence, with context. Its antigen is currently unknown. This CDR3 is 14 amino acids long. Germline values: CDR1 MNHNY, CDR2 SVGAGI (reference sequence). The V end was cut by 2 bases, the J end by 2 bases, with 8 bases between. This record comes from a study of T cells in localized non-small cell lung cancer. Points from the study as a whole: Higher blood T cell density went with longer overall survival.

Generated by immunoSEQ multiplex PCR, the TCRdb table keeps only in-frame clones and is missing some. The sample includes around 50,000 clones, 86% of them seen just once. Here the sequenced sample was peripheral blood, taken before any cancer treatment. This TCR came from a woman aged 35-75 years with stage I lung adenocarcinoma. The chain recombines TRBV6-6 with TRBJ2-3; D possibly corresponds to TRBD2 (6 bases). This CDR3 is CASSYRDFTDTQYF. CDR3 nucleotide sequence: TGTGCCAGCAGTTACCGGGACTTCACAGATACGCAGTATTTT.